Described below is a single T cell receptor (beta chain) sequence and its context. Its specificity is unknown. The data are from a study of PD-L1 blockade in urothelial cancer. Findings of the study overall: When pretreatment blood TCR clonality was below the median, it predicted better survival.

Method: immunoSEQ multiplex PCR; TCRdb's copy keeps in-frame clones and lacks some. The sample has roughly 42,000 clones; roughly 80% are singletons. Germline assignment: CDR1 SGHVS and CDR2 FQNEAQ. The CDR3 loop spans 15 amino acids. V lost 2 bases and J 5 bases, leaving 16 bases between the germline ends. The receptor's source is a man aged 70 or older with urothelial cancer. The sequencing used PBMCs, collected around atezolizumab (anti-PD-L1) treatment. This rearrangement joins TRBV7-8 to TRBJ2-7, with D possibly matching TRBD2 (5 bases). CDR3 in DNA: TGTGCCAGCAGCTTAAACCCCGGGAATTTCCACGAGCAGTACTTC. This codes for CASSLNPGNFHEQYF.